The table lists the clone carrying this T cell receptor beta chain with many counts. Via MiXCR, TCRdb re-called the 5' RACE reads, giving one row per CDR3 protein. Of hundreds of thousands of distinct CDR3 sequences listed, under 9% are singletons. Germline V gene lookup returns CDR1 DFQATT and CDR2 SNEGSKA (reference sequence). This CDR3 comprises 14 residues. With 6 bases clipped from V and 7 bases from J, the junction kept 14 bases outside the gene matches. This sample stems from a study of identical twins. These records were also assigned to another study, of yellow fever vaccine responses in identical twins.

The sequenced sample was PBMCs. The rearrangement links TRBV20-1 to TRBJ2-7; 8 nucleotides line up with TRBD1. This sequence originates from a woman under 30 in good health. The CDR3 DNA sequence: TGCAGTGCCTTAATAGACAGGGGCCATCGAGAGCAGTACTTC. This encodes CSALIDRGHREQYF.